The next 23 T cell receptor beta chains were all read from a single sample in a study of blood T cell repertoires in COVID-19. The repertoire was sequenced with immunoSEQ multiplex PCR; TCRdb's copy has only in-frame clones and lacks some. The profile shows about 110,000 clones, approximately 78% of them singletons. Sequences were obtained from peripheral blood. The receptor source for this set is a woman older than 75 with acute or convalescent COVID-19.

The CDR3 nucleotides are TGTGCCAGCAGCTTACCCCCCCGGACAGCGGGAGAAGGAGAGACCCAGTACTTC. Protein sequence: CASSLPPRTAGEGETQYF. V gene TRBV7-6 combines with J gene TRBJ2-5, with 8 positions matching TRBD2. Germline V lookup: CDR1 SGHVS, CDR2 FNYEAQ. CDR3 length: 18 residues. Losses at the gene ends were 2 bases for V and 4 bases for J; bases not matched to a gene: 15.

The chain has TRBV4-1 and TRBJ2-7, with TRBD2 matching 7 bases. The germline V gene encodes CDR1 MGHRA and CDR2 YSYEKL. The CDR3 loop spans 15 amino acids. J was trimmed by 2 bases and V by 3 bases; bases with no gene match: 7. The CDR3, as DNA: TGCGCCAGCAGCCAGAGCGGGACGGGCGCCTACGAGCAGTACTTC. Protein: CASSQSGTGAYEQYF.

The chain uses TRBV6-6 and TRBJ2-1; perhaps TRBD2 as D (5 bases). The CDR3 contains 11 residues. The V gene's germline CDR1 is MNHNY and CDR2 SVGAGI (reference sequence). The ends were cut back, 4 bases at V and 8 bases at J, with 6 bases in the middle. The DNA of the CDR3 is TGTGCCAGCAGTTCAGCGGATGAGCAGTTCTTC. It specifies CASSSADEQFF.

The table lists this clone with a count of one. The chain carries TRBV28 and TRBJ1-2; D not certain. The CDR3 runs 14 residues. Germline CDR1 is MDHEN and CDR2 is SYDVKM. Between the trimmed V and J ends, which lost 4 bases and 1 base, there was a span of 10 bases. The DNA for the CDR3 is TGTGCCAGCAGTTCCGTTGGCAGTAACTATGGCTACACCTTC. Its translation: CASSSVGSNYGYTF.

The chain joins TRBV14 to TRBJ1-6; D ambiguous. CDR1 and CDR2 (germline): SGHDN, FVKESK. V lost 5 bases and J 15 bases, leaving 8 bases between the germline ends. CDR3 length equals 10 residues. The CDR3: CASSVQNLHF. The DNA for the CDR3 is TGTGCCAGCAGCGTTCAGAACCTCCACTTT.

The chain combines TRBV18 with TRBJ2-2; 13 nucleotides agree with TRBD2. The CDR3 is made up of 18 amino acids. V trimming: 5 bases; J trimming: 0 bases; junction bases outside the gene matches: 6. The germline V gene encodes CDR1 KGHSH and CDR2 LQKENI. The CDR3 nucleotides are TGTGCCAGCTCAGGACTAGCGGGAGCGCGCGCGAACACCGGGGAGCTGTTTTTT. Translating gives CASSGLAGARANTGELFF.

Comment on this clone: Other DNA sequences from this sample encode an identical CDR3 as well. The chain is built from TRBV18 and TRBJ2-3, with 12 bases lining up with TRBD2. The V segment lost 3 bases and the J segment 5 bases; nucleotides outside the gene matches: 3. Germline CDR1 is KGHSH and CDR2 is LQKENI. CDR3 length: 15 amino acids. CDR3 DNA sequence: TGTGCCAGCTCACCTGGACTAGCGGGAATAGATACGCAGTATTTT. The encoded protein is CASSPGLAGIDTQYF.

This chain joins TRBV24-1 and TRBJ2-1, with 7 positions matching TRBD2. With 3 bases clipped from V and 9 bases from J, the junction kept 10 bases outside the gene matches. CDR1 and CDR2 (germline): KGHDR, SFDVKD. The CDR3 is 15 residues long. The CDR3 sequence is CATSDEGTKRGEQFF. The DNA for the CDR3 is TGTGCCACCAGTGATGAGGGGACCAAGCGGGGTGAGCAGTTCTTC.

This chain joins TRBV7-2 and TRBJ2-2; 8 bases match TRBD1. The germline gives CDR1 SGHTA, CDR2 FQGNSA. The V and J ends lost 5 bases and 4 bases, in that order; junction bases with no gene match: 6. CDR3 size: 15 residues. The CDR3 reads CASSLRQGFTGELFF. For the CDR3, the DNA is TGTGCCAGCAGCCTCCGACAGGGGTTCACCGGGGAGCTGTTTTTT.

The chain joins TRBV15 to TRBJ2-5; D gene ambiguous. The V end lost 3 bases, the J end lost 5 bases, and 10 bases lay between the germline ends. The V gene's germline CDR1 is LNHNV and CDR2 YYDKDF (reference sequence). The CDR3 spans 13 residues. The CDR3 DNA sequence: TGTGCCACCAGCAGGGCGCTCGGGGAGACCCAGTACTTC. This gives the protein CATSRALGETQYF. The entire variable domain, with the rest obtained from reference TRBV15 and TRBJ2-5, is as follows: DAMVIQNPRYQVTQFGKPVTLSCSQTLNHNVMYWYQQKSSQAPKLLFHYYDKDFNNEADTPDNFQSRRPNTSFCFLDIRSPGLGDTAMYLCATSRALGETQYFGPGTRLLVL.

The chain uses TRBV24-1 and TRBJ2-1; 7 bases agree with TRBD2. Germline V CDR1 and CDR2: KGHDR, SFDVKD. The V segment lost 3 bases and the J segment 3 bases; nucleotides outside the gene matches: 1. The CDR3 spans 14 residues. The CDR3, as DNA: TGTGCCACCAGTGATCCGGGGGGCTACAATGAGCAGTTCTTC. This gives the protein CATSDPGGYNEQFF.

The chain links TRBV3-1 (or the pseudogene TRBV3-2) to TRBJ1-4; D unclear. Trimming removed 1 base from V and 8 bases from J, with 11 bases in between. Per germline, CDR1 LGHDT and CDR2 YNNKEL (reference sequence). This CDR3 has 14 amino acids. CDR3 in amino acids: CASSQGSGIEKLFF. The CDR3 nucleotides read TGTGCCAGCAGCCAAGGTTCGGGGATCGAAAAACTGTTTTTT.

The V call is TRBV18, the J call TRBJ1-2; TRBD1 aligns across 7 bases. V dropped 6 bases and J dropped 0; count of bases not matched to a gene: 1. The CDR3 spans 13 residues. The V gene's germline CDR1 is KGHSH and CDR2 LQKENI. The CDR3 loop is CASSGTANYGYTF. The CDR3 bases are TGTGCCAGCTCCGGGACAGCTAACTATGGCTACACCTTC.

The CDR3: CASSLASVGNEQFF. DNA for the CDR3: TGTGCCAGCAGTTTGGCTAGCGTCGGGAATGAGCAGTTCTTC. V usage is TRBV28 and J usage is TRBJ2-1; tentative D call: TRBD2 (6 bases). V gave up 3 bases and J gave up 7 bases, with 13 bases separating them. CDR1 MDHEN and CDR2 SYDVKM come from the germline V gene. The CDR3 is made up of 14 amino acids.

The CDR3 DNA is TGTGCCAGCATAGACAGGAGGCGTCCTAATGAAAAACTGTTTTTT. Its protein product is CASIDRRRPNEKLFF. The chain employs TRBV6-6 and TRBJ1-4; D possibly corresponds to TRBD1 (6 bases). CDR1 MNHNY and CDR2 SVGAGI come from the germline V gene (reference sequence). This CDR3 region has 15 residues. V lost 7 bases and J 3 bases, leaving 15 bases between the germline ends.

The chain's CDR3 is CASSLRQGARSNQPQHF. In DNA, the CDR3 is TGTGCCAGCAGTTTACGACAGGGGGCACGGAGCAATCAGCCCCAGCATTTT. The chain couples TRBV27 to TRBJ1-5, with 10 bases fitting TRBD1. Germline V gene lookup returns CDR1 MNHEY and CDR2 SMNVEV (reference sequence). The trim removed 2 bases at V and 1 base at J, leaving 5 bases unmatched. The CDR3 totals 17 residues.

The V and J genes are TRBV19 and TRBJ1-5; D gene ambiguous. This CDR3 has 15 residues. The germline CDR1 and CDR2 sequences are LNHDA and SQIVND (reference sequence). Trimming took 3 bases from V and 7 from J, leaving 16 bases between them. The CDR3 bases are TGTGCCAGTAGTATCCCCCAGAGGGAGGAACAGCCCCAGCATTTT. It yields the protein CASSIPQREEQPQHF.

The rearrangement links TRBV19 to TRBJ1-1; D may be TRBD1 (6 bases). Germline V gene sequence: CDR1 LNHDA, CDR2 SQIVND (reference sequence). This CDR3 spans 15 amino acids. V was shortened by 2 bases and J by 0 bases, with 10 bases between the two germline ends. The CDR3 DNA follows: TGTGCCAGTAGTATAAGAGGACAGCTGAACACTGAAGCTTTCTTT. Encoded protein: CASSIRGQLNTEAFF.

This clone was observed a few times. The rearrangement uses TRBV12-5 and TRBJ2-5; D possibly corresponds to TRBD2 (5 bases). CDR1 is LGHNT and CDR2 is FRNRAP in the germline V gene. The CDR3 loop spans 12 amino acids. V gave up 8 bases and J gave up 5 bases, with 12 bases separating them. CDR3 amino acids: CASNEGWETQYF. The CDR3 coding sequence is TGTGCTAGTAACGAGGGATGGGAGACCCAGTACTTC.

The chain is built from TRBV5-4 and TRBJ2-1; 13 bases fit TRBD2. V shed 0 bases, J shed 4 bases, and the junction held 1 base outside the gene matches. Germline loops: CDR1 SGHNT, CDR2 YYREEE (reference sequence). The CDR3 consists of 16 residues. Here the CDR3 reads CASSLGTSGSYNEQFF. CDR3 nucleotides: TGTGCCAGCAGCTTGGGGACTAGCGGGAGTTACAATGAGCAGTTCTTC. The full variable domain, with the rest looked up from reference TRBV5-4 and TRBJ2-1, is ETGVTQSPTHLIKTRGQQVTLRCSSQSGHNTVSWYQQALGQGPQFIFQYYREEENGRGNFPPRFSGLQFPNYSSELNVNALELDDSALYLCASSLGTSGSYNEQFFGPGTRLTVL.

In this sample, this clone turned up a few times. This sequence joins TRBV11-3 and TRBJ2-3; D may be TRBD2 (5 bases). The CDR3 is 14 residues long. Germline values: CDR1 SGHNT, CDR2 YENEEA. V was pared by 5 bases and J by 4 bases, with 13 bases between. The DNA for the CDR3 is TGTGCCAGCAGCCCGGACGGAGGCTCAGATACGCAGTATTTT. Its protein product is CASSPDGGSDTQYF.

V gene TRBV5-1 combines with J gene TRBJ1-1; D is uncertain. V lost 0 bases to trimming and J lost 3 bases, with 6 bases between them. CDR3 length: 13 amino acids. From germline, CDR1 is SGHRS and CDR2 YFSETQ. CDR3 region: CASSLAPDTEAFF. In DNA, the CDR3 is TGCGCCAGCAGCTTGGCCCCGGACACTGAAGCTTTCTTT. The full variable domain, in which reference TRBV5-1 and TRBJ1-1 provide the parts outside the CDR3, is KAGVTQTPRYLIKTRGQQVTLSCSPISGHRSVSWYQQTPGQGLQFLFEYFSETQRNKGNFPGRFSGRQFSNSRSEMNVSTLELGDSALYLCASSLAPDTEAFFGQGTRLTVV.

The CDR3 loop reads CASKRPTGDLRGYTF. Here the CDR3 DNA reads TGCGCCAGCAAGCGACCCACAGGGGACTTAAGGGGCTACACCTTC. The chain is built from TRBV10-2 and TRBJ1-2; TRBD1 agrees at 7 bases. Germline V gene lookup returns CDR1 WSHSY and CDR2 SAAADI. J lost 8 bases, V lost 7 bases, and 16 bases had no gene match. The CDR3 has 15 residues.